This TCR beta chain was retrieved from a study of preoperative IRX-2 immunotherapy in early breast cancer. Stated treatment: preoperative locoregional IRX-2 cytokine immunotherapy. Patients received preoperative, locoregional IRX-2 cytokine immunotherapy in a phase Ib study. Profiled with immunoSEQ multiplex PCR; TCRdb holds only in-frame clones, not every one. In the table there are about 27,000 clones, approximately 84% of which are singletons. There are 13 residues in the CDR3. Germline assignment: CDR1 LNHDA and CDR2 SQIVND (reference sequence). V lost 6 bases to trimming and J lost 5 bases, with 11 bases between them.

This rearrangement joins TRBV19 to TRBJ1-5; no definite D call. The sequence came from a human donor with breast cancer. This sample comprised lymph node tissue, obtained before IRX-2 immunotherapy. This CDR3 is CASRREHDQPQHF. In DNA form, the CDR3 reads TGTGCCAGTAGAAGGGAGCATGATCAGCCCCAGCATTTT.